This T cell receptor beta chain is from a study of CD8+CD57+ T cells in acquired aplastic anemia. The template used for profiling TCR beta VDJ and CDR3 was genomic DNA. TCRdb redid the calling of the reads with MiXCR, one entry per CDR3 protein. The sample records 150,000 to 200,000 distinct CDR3 sequences, 64% being singletons. The junction had 4 bases not matched to a gene; V was cut back by 5 bases and J by 4 bases. The germline V gene has CDR1 KGHDR and CDR2 SFDVKD. The CDR3 consists of 14 residues. Sequenced input: sorted CD4+, CD8+, or CD8+CD57+ T cells (not recorded which) from PBMCs. The sequence was obtained from a human donor with severe aplastic anemia or a healthy control (not recorded which). This rearrangement joins TRBV24-1 to TRBJ2-7; 10 positions agree with TRBD1. CDR3 DNA sequence: TGTGCCACCAGTGCAGGACAGGGGGATTACGAGCAGTACTTC. Amino acids: CATSAGQGDYEQYF.